This T cell receptor (beta chain) stems from a study of shared clonotypes between healthy human individuals. Concerning this clone: Its antigen is unknown.

Germline lookup yields CDR1 SGDLS and CDR2 YYNGEE. Germline trimming cut 0 bases from V and 8 bases from J; bases unmatched to any gene: 7. There are 15 residues in the CDR3. The naive CD8 subset, CD45RO-negative cells positively selected for CCR7, excluded terminally differentiated effector memory CD45RA+ cells. Some clones are missing from TCRdb's copy, which holds only in-frame ones; the method was immunoSEQ multiplex PCR. The profile covers 550,000 to 750,000 clones, with around 90% appearing a single time and 24% taken by the ten largest. Whole-study findings and limits: Specimens sampled were limited to blood, with tissue repertoires likely differing.

This clonotype originated in a man aged 25-45 years in good health. The specimen sequenced was naive CD8+ T cells sorted from blood. The chain has TRBV9 and TRBJ2-1; 8 nucleotides line up with TRBD2. The CDR3 bases are TGTGCCAGCAGCGTAGATGGAGCGGGAGCCGATGAGCAGTTCTTC. It translates to CASSVDGAGADEQFF.